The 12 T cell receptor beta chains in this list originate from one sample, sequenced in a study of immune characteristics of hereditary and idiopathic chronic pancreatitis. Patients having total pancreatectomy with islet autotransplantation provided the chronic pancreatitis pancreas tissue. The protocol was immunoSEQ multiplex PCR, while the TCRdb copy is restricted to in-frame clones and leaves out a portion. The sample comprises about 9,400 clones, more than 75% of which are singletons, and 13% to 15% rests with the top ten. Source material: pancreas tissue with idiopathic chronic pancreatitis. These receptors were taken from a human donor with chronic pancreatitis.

DNA for the CDR3: TGTGCCAGTAGTGCGGACAGGGGCACAGATACGCAGTATTTT. Translated: CASSADRGTDTQYF. The chain combines TRBV19 with TRBJ2-3; TRBD1 agrees at 8 bases. The CDR3 consists of 14 residues. The V segment lost 5 bases and the J segment 1 base; nucleotides outside the gene matches: 2. Germline CDR1 and CDR2: LNHDA and SQIVND (reference sequence).

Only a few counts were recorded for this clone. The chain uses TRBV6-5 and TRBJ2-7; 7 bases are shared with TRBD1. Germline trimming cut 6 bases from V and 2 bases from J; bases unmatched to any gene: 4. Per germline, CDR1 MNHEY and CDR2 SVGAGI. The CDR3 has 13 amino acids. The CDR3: CASRQGQTYEQYF. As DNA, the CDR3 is TGTGCCAGCAGACAGGGACAGACCTACGAGCAGTACTTC.

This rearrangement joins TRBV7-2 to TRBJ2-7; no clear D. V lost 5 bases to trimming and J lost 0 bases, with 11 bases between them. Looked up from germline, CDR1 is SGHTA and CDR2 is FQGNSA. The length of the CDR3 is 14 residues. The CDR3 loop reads CASSPLLSSYEQYF. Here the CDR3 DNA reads TGTGCCAGCAGCCCCTTACTAAGCTCCTACGAGCAGTACTTC. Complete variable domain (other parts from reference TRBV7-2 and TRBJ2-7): GAGVSQSPSNKVTEKGKDVELRCDPISGHTALYWYRQSLGQGLEFLIYFQGNSAPDKSGLPSDRFSAERTGGSVSTLTIQRTQQEDSAVYLCASSPLLSSYEQYFGPGTRLTVT.

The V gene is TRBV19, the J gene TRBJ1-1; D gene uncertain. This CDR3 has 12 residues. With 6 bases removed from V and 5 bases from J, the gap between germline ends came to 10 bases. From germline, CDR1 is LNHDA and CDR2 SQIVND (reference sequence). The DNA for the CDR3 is TGTGCCAGTAGCCCTCAAAGGACTGAAGCTTTCTTT. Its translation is CASSPQRTEAFF.

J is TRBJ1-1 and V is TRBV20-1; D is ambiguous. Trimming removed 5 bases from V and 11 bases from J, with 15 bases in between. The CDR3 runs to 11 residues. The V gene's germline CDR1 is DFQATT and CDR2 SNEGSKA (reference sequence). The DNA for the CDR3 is TGCAGTGCTGTGGACGCGGCCGTTGCTTTCTTT. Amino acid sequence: CSAVDAAVAFF.

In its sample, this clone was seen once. CDR3 loop: CASSARGAEDTEAFF. As DNA, the CDR3 is TGTGCCAGCAGTGCCAGGGGGGCCGAGGACACTGAAGCTTTCTTT. This chain connects TRBV6-4 to TRBJ1-1, with 7 bases that match TRBD1. The CDR3 spans 15 residues. With 4 bases clipped from V and 3 bases from J, the junction kept 8 bases outside the gene matches. Germline V CDR1 and CDR2: MRHNA, SNTAGT.

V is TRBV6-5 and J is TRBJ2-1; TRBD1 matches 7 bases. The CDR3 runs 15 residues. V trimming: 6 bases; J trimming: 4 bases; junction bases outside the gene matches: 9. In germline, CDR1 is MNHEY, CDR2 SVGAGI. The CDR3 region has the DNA TGTGCCAGCAGAAAGGGACAGTCCTTATACAATGAGCAGTTCTTC. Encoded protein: CASRKGQSLYNEQFF.

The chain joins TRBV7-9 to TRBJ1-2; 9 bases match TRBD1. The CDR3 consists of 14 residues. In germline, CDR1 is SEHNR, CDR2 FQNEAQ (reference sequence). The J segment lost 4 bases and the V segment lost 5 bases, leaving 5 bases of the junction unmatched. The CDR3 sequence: CASSPIQGAYGYTF. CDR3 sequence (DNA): TGTGCCAGCAGCCCAATACAGGGGGCCTATGGCTACACCTTC.

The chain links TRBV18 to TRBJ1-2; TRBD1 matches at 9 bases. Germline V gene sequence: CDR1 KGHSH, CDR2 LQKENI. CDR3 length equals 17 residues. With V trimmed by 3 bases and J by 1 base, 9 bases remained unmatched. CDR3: CASSPMIGTGFNYGYTF. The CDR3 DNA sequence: TGTGCCAGCTCACCCATGATTGGGACAGGGTTTAACTATGGCTACACCTTC.

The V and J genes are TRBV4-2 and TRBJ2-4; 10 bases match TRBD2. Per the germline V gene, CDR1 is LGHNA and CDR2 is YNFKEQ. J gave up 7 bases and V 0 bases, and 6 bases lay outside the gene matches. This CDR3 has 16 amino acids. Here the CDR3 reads CASSQELAGSGNIQYF. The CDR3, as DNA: TGTGCCAGCAGCCAAGAACTAGCGGGGTCGGGGAACATTCAGTACTTC.

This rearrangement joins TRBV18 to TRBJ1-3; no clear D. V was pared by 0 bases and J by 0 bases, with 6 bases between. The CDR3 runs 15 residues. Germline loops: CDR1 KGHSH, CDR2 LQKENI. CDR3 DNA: TGTGCCAGCTCACCACCTGTCTACTCTGGAAACACCATATATTTT. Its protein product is CASSPPVYSGNTIYF.

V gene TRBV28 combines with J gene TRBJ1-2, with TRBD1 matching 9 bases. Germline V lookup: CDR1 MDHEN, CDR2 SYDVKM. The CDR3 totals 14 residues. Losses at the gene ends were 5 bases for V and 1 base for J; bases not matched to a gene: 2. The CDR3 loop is CASSPGQGNYGYTF. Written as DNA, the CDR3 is TGTGCCAGCAGTCCGGGACAGGGTAACTATGGCTACACCTTC.